Listed below are T cell receptor beta chains from one sample, sequenced in a study of cytomegalovirus exposure and HLA in healthy donors. Assay used: immunoSEQ multiplex PCR; TCRdb lists only in-frame clones, some missing. The sample lists about 130,000 clones, roughly four fifths occurring once. Sequenced: PBMCs. The receptors here all came from a boy aged 5-17 years in good health and CMV-seronegative. The CDR3 runs from the conserved cysteine through the conserved F or W. The D gene is left open where the match is weak. Rows give clone size only sometimes, using once, few, many, or a class for an expanded clone.

>TRBJ1-1|.|.|TRBV5-5
CASSRGAQRNTEAFF
TGTGCCAGCAGCAGGGGCGCCCAGAGGAACACTGAAGCTTTCTTT
>TRBJ2-5|TRBD1|.|TRBV5-1
CASSPMDRWETQYF
TGCGCCAGCAGCCCGATGGACAGGTGGGAGACCCAGTACTTC
>TRBJ2-7|.|.|TRBV29-1
CSVLTGPGEQYF
TGCAGCGTTTTAACCGGCCCGGGGGAGCAGTACTTC
>TRBJ2-3|TRBD2|.|TRBV10-3
CAISGSRSGGRGDTQYF
TGTGCCATCAGTGGTTCTAGGTCGGGCGGGAGAGGAGATACGCAGTATTTT
>TRBJ2-7|TRBD2|.|TRBV19
CASSTLAGGPNEQYF
TGTGCCAGTAGTACCCTAGCGGGAGGGCCCAACGAGCAGTACTTC
>TRBJ2-2|TRBD1|.|TRBV27
CASSPSAGQGPGELFF
TGTGCCAGCAGTCCATCTGCGGGACAGGGGCCCGGGGAGCTGTTTTTT
>TRBJ2-3|.|.|TRBV6-5
CASSYSSFGTDTQYF
TGTGCCAGCAGTTACTCGAGTTTTGGCACAGATACGCAGTATTTT
>TRBJ1-4|TRBD1|.|TRBV6-1
CASRLDRGNEKLFF
TGTGCCAGCAGACTGGACAGGGGGAATGAAAAACTGTTTTTT
>TRBJ1-5|.|.|TRBV27
CASSSPGSADNQPQHF
TGTGCCAGCAGTTCCCCAGGGTCAGCAGACAATCAGCCCCAGCATTTT
>TRBJ1-3|.|.|TRBV19
CASSIESGVSGNTIYF
TGTGCCAGTAGTATAGAATCAGGGGTCTCCGGAAACACCATATATTTT
>TRBJ1-5|.|few|TRBV6-1
CASSDVQANNQPQHF
TGTGCCAGCAGTGACGTCCAGGCTAACAATCAGCCCCAGCATTTT
>TRBJ2-3|TRBD2|.|TRBV30
CAWKLGEGWENTQYF
TGTGCCTGGAAATTGGGGGAGGGTTGGGAGAATACGCAGTATTTT
>TRBJ2-2|TRBD2|.|TRBV30
CAWSEGGRDTGELFF
TGTGCCTGGAGTGAGGGCGGGAGGGACACCGGGGAGCTGTTTTTT
>TRBJ1-1|TRBD1|.|TRBV9
CASSEDRGPTEAFF
TGTGCCAGCAGCGAAGACAGGGGGCCCACTGAAGCTTTCTTT
>TRBJ1-5|.|.|TRBV19
CASSIGGGVDQPQHF
TGTGCCAGTAGTATAGGCGGGGGGGTAGATCAGCCCCAGCATTTT
>TRBJ1-4|.|.|TRBV7-9
CSSSLSGEATNEKLFF
TGTTCCAGCAGCTTAAGCGGGGAAGCAACTAATGAAAAACTGTTTTTT
>TRBJ2-1|.|.|TRBV5-6
CASTSGGFFIGVNEQFF
TGTGCCAGCACCTCGGGCGGATTCTTTATAGGGGTCAATGAGCAGTTCTTC
>TRBJ2-1|.|.|TRBV11-1
CASRQSSYNEQFF
TGTGCCAGCAGACAAAGCTCCTACAATGAGCAGTTCTTC
>TRBJ1-1|TRBD1|.|TRBV4-1
CASSQATGPGTEAFF
TGCGCCAGCAGCCAAGCGACAGGGCCGGGCACTGAAGCTTTCTTT
>TRBJ2-7|TRBD2|.|TRBV2
CASRDLAGNYEQYF
TGTGCCAGCAGGGATCTAGCGGGGAACTACGAGCAGTACTTC
>TRBJ2-7|TRBD2|.|TRBV7-2
CASSPRLAGGAYEQYF
TGTGCCAGCAGCCCAAGACTAGCGGGAGGTGCTTACGAGCAGTACTTC
>TRBJ1-2|.|few|TRBV12-5
CASGNVTPGIYGYTF
TGTGCTAGTGGCAACGTCACCCCGGGGATCTATGGCTACACCTTC
>TRBJ2-7|TRBD1|.|TRBV2
CASSEALGQGYEQYF
TGTGCCAGCAGTGAAGCCCTGGGACAGGGCTACGAGCAGTACTTC
>TRBJ2-3|.|.|TRBV5-4
CASSGAVDTQYF
TGTGCCAGCAGTGGAGCGGTTGATACGCAGTATTTT
>TRBJ2-7|TRBD2|.|TRBV4-1
CASSPGLVSYEQYF
TGCGCCAGCAGCCCTGGACTAGTCTCCTACGAGCAGTACTTC
>TRBJ2-2|.|once|TRBV5-8
CASSFSRIRGELFF
TGTGCCAGCAGCTTCTCCAGGATTAGGGGGGAGCTGTTTTTT
>TRBJ2-1|.|.|TRBV7-2
CASSQPGAAEQFF
TGTGCCAGCAGCCAGCCTGGGGCGGCTGAGCAGTTCTTC
>TRBJ2-7|TRBD1|.|TRBV6-5
CASSYRTGGSYEQYF
TGTGCCAGCAGTTACCGGACAGGGGGGTCCTACGAGCAGTACTTC
>TRBJ2-7|TRBD2|.|TRBV2
CASRASGSSYEQYF
TGTGCCAGCAGGGCTAGCGGGAGCTCCTACGAGCAGTACTTC
>TRBJ1-1|TRBD1|few|TRBV5-6
CASSFLTGLTEAFF
TGTGCCAGCAGCTTCCTGACAGGGCTCACCGAAGCTTTCTTT
>TRBJ1-1|.|.|TRBV18
CASSPTGTNTEAFF
TGTGCCAGCTCACCTACAGGGACGAACACTGAAGCTTTCTTT
>TRBJ2-1|.|.|TRBV19
CASRLRNEQFF
TGTGCCAGTAGACTGCGAAATGAGCAGTTCTTC
>TRBJ2-3|.|.|TRBV27
CASSELASDTQYF
TGTGCCAGCAGTGAATTAGCCTCAGATACGCAGTATTTT
>TRBJ2-7|.|.|TRBV10-1
CASSPLLPTISGPSYEQYF
TGCGCCAGCAGCCCCCTACTCCCGACTATCAGCGGACCCTCCTACGAGCAGTACTTC